The 28 T cell receptor beta chains below come from one sample, sequenced in a study of a mutant IDH1 vaccine in newly diagnosed glioma. Time point noted: week 23, last vaccination. Mutant IDH1 20-mer peptide, at 300 ug, made up each vaccine dose, with topical imiquimod. These receptors have no identified antigens. Generated by immunoSEQ multiplex PCR, the TCRdb table keeps only in-frame clones and is missing some. The data hold some 40,000 clones, with 80% to 90% observed a single time. The material was PBMCs, obtained from a glioma patient whose treatment included an IDH1 peptide vaccine. These receptors were obtained from a man in his forties with glioma.

This clone was seen a single time. Sequence at one end of the junction differs from germline and may be a read error. Additional DNA sequences in this sample encode the identical CDR3. V and J are TRBV6-5 and TRBJ1-1, with 7 bases fitting TRBD1. The CDR3 contains 15 residues. CDR1 MNHEY and CDR2 SVGAGI come from the germline V gene. CDR3 in amino acids: CASSYSDRWGTEAFF. The CDR3 bases are TGTGCCAGCAGTTACTCGGACAGGTGGGGCACTGAAGCCTTCTTT.

The count of this clone is one. The chain uses TRBV19 and TRBJ1-1, with D uncertain. The germline V gene encodes CDR1 LNHDA and CDR2 SQIVND (reference sequence). V was trimmed by 11 bases and J by 0 bases, leaving 10 bases between them. CDR3 length equals 12 residues. CDR3 sequence reads: CAAGQLNTEAFF. For the CDR3, the DNA is TGTGCCGCCGGGCAGCTGAACACTGAAGCTTTCTTT.

To note about this clone: Within the sample, other DNA sequences also encode this same CDR3. The chain has TRBV11-3 and TRBJ2-1, with 7 bases fitting TRBD2. Germline CDR1 reads SGHNT; CDR2 reads YENEEA. CDR3 size: 15 residues. The junction had 4 bases not matched to a gene; V was cut back by 5 bases and J by 0 bases. CDR3 nucleotide sequence: TGTGCCAGCAGCCCTAGCGGATCCTCCTACAATGAGCAGTTCTTC. Its translation is CASSPSGSSYNEQFF.

The chain combines TRBV5-1 with TRBJ2-5; 7 positions agree with TRBD1. There are 14 residues in the CDR3. The trim removed 4 bases at V and 3 bases at J, leaving 6 bases unmatched. CDR1 and CDR2 (germline): SGHRS, YFSETQ. The CDR3 is CASSPSDREETQYF. CDR3 bases: TGCGCCAGCAGCCCTAGTGACAGGGAAGAGACCCAGTACTTC. The whole variable domain, remainder taken from reference TRBV5-1 and TRBJ2-5, is KAGVTQTPRYLIKTRGQQVTLSCSPISGHRSVSWYQQTPGQGLQFLFEYFSETQRNKGNFPGRFSGRQFSNSRSEMNVSTLELGDSALYLCASSPSDREETQYFGPGTRLLVL.

V usage is TRBV7-2 and J usage is TRBJ1-2; D gene ambiguous. CDR3 length equals 14 residues. CDR1 and CDR2 (germline): SGHTA, FQGNSA. Trimming took 2 bases from V and 2 from J, leaving 9 bases between them. The CDR3 coding sequence is TGTGCCAGCAGCTTACGGGGAGAAAACTATGGCTACACCTTC. This codes for CASSLRGENYGYTF.

This clone appeared a single time. This chain uses TRBV2 with TRBJ2-2, with 8 bases lining up with TRBD2. Per the germline V gene, CDR1 is SNHLY and CDR2 is FYNNEI. This CDR3 is 14 amino acids long. J gave up 5 bases and V 8 bases, and 7 bases lay outside the gene matches. This chain's CDR3 is CASLAGGFTGELFF. DNA of the CDR3: TGTGCCAGCTTGGCGGGAGGATTTACCGGGGAGCTGTTTTTT.

The V gene is TRBV5-1, the J gene TRBJ2-7, with D hard to call. In germline, CDR1 is SGHRS, CDR2 YFSETQ. CDR3 length: 14 amino acids. The germline V and J ends were trimmed by 0 bases and 10 bases, with 17 bases remaining between them. The CDR3 region has the DNA TGCGCCAGCAGCTTGGACGGCGGTACTAAGGAACAGTACTTC. It is translated as CASSLDGGTKEQYF.

The chain is built from TRBV4-2 and TRBJ2-3; 10 bases map to TRBD2. The V gene end was trimmed by 1 base and the J gene end by 6 bases; junction bases not matched to a gene: 10. From germline, CDR1 is LGHNA and CDR2 YNFKEQ. CDR3 size: 17 residues. CDR3 region: CASSQGTSGRGMDTQYF. CDR3 nucleotides: TGTGCCAGCAGCCAAGGGACAAGCGGGAGGGGCATGGATACGCAGTATTTT.

J is TRBJ1-1 and V is TRBV7-8; D gene unclear. Germline CDR1 and CDR2: SGHVS and FQNEAQ. The V gene lost 1 base and the J gene lost 3 bases, with 0 bases spanning the gap. CDR3 length equals 11 residues. The CDR3 nucleotides are TGTGCCAGCAGCTTAGACACTGAAGCTTTCTTT. Protein product: CASSLDTEAFF.

In its sample, this clone was seen a few times. This sequence joins TRBV9 and TRBJ2-1; D remains unclear. The V gene lost 3 bases and the J gene lost 2 bases, with 3 bases spanning the gap. CDR3 size: 12 residues. Germline lookup yields CDR1 SGDLS and CDR2 YYNGEE. The DNA of the CDR3 is TGTGCCAGCAGCGCTACCTACAATGAGCAGTTCTTC. This encodes CASSATYNEQFF.

J is TRBJ2-5 and V is TRBV25-1, with 7 bases identical to TRBD2. The J call could be wrong; TRBJ2-7 is a better fit for the DNA end. Per the germline V gene, CDR1 is MGHDK and CDR2 is SYGVNS. This CDR3 contains 13 residues. The DNA for the CDR3 is TGTGCCAGCAGTCTAGCGGAGGGGTACGAGCAGTACTTC. This translates into CASSLAEGYEQYF.

The V gene is TRBV18, the J gene TRBJ2-2; 11 bases line up with TRBD2. The CDR3 loop spans 15 amino acids. The germline gives CDR1 KGHSH, CDR2 LQKENI. The V segment lost 5 bases and the J segment 4 bases; nucleotides outside the gene matches: 3. The CDR3 DNA follows: TGTGCCAGCTCATCCACTAGCGGGGGCACCGGGGAGCTGTTTTTT. The encoded protein is CASSSTSGGTGELFF. The full variable domain, its missing parts supplied by reference TRBV18 and TRBJ2-2, is NAGVMQNPRHLVRRRGQEARLRCSPMKGHSHVYWYRQLPEEGLKFMVYLQKENIIDESGMPKERFSAEFPKEGPSILRIQQVVRGDSAAYFCASSSTSGGTGELFFGEGSRLTVL.

The chain joins TRBV19 to TRBJ1-2, with D maybe TRBD1 (6 bases). The CDR3 sequence is 15 residues long. V was pared by 5 bases and J by 3 bases, with 16 bases between. Looked up from germline, CDR1 is LNHDA and CDR2 is SQIVND (reference sequence). The CDR3 sequence: CASSVSGTPYYGYTF. The CDR3 DNA reads TGTGCCAGTAGTGTTTCCGGGACACCTTACTATGGCTACACCTTC.

The rearrangement links TRBV13 to TRBJ2-5, with 9 positions matching TRBD2. CDR3 length: 16 amino acids. Germline V lookup: CDR1 PRHDT, CDR2 FYEKMQ (reference sequence). Trimming took 6 bases from V and 2 from J; bases not matched to a gene: 10. The CDR3 coding sequence is TGTGCCAGCAGTCACTCCCGCGGGGGGGTTCAAGAGACCCAGTACTTC. This translates into CASSHSRGGVQETQYF.

The chain uses TRBV4-3 and TRBJ2-3, with D unclear. Trimming cost V 3 bases and J 5 bases, with 12 bases left between them. CDR1 and CDR2 (germline): LGHNA, YSLEER. This CDR3 is built from 14 residues. The CDR3 nucleotides read TGCGCCAGCAGCCACTCAAAAGGCGGAGATACGCAGTATTTT. This sequence encodes CASSHSKGGDTQYF.

The chain couples TRBV9 to TRBJ2-1, with a weak D call TRBD2 (5 bases). The germline gives CDR1 SGDLS, CDR2 YYNGEE. V was shortened by 0 bases and J by 3 bases, with 10 bases between the two germline ends. CDR3 size: 15 residues. In DNA form, the CDR3 reads TGTGCCAGCAGCGTAGAACCGGGAATCTACAATGAGCAGTTCTTC. This encodes CASSVEPGIYNEQFF.

This clone was observed once. The chain joins TRBV7-2 to TRBJ2-5, with 10 bases lining up with TRBD2. Germline trimming cut 3 bases from V and 2 bases from J; bases unmatched to any gene: 6. The CDR3 runs 16 residues. From germline, CDR1 is SGHTA and CDR2 FQGNSA. The CDR3, as DNA: TGTGCCAGCAGCTTGGTAGCGGGGGGCCAACAAGAGACCCAGTACTTC. Its protein product is CASSLVAGGQQETQYF. Based on the CDR3 plus reference TRBV7-2 and TRBJ2-5, the full variable domain is GAGVSQSPSNKVTEKGKDVELRCDPISGHTALYWYRQSLGQGLEFLIYFQGNSAPDKSGLPSDRFSAERTGGSVSTLTIQRTQQEDSAVYLCASSLVAGGQQETQYFGPGTRLLVL.

This chain uses TRBV4-3 with TRBJ2-5; D remains ambiguous. The CDR3 runs to 14 residues. V dropped 0 bases and J dropped 2 bases, with 7 bases sitting between them. The germline CDR1 and CDR2 sequences are LGHNA and YSLEER. CDR3 sequence reads: CASSQDGIQETQYF. CDR3 in DNA: TGCGCCAGCAGCCAAGACGGTATTCAAGAGACCCAGTACTTC.

The chain links TRBV5-4 to TRBJ2-5; tentative D call: TRBD2 (6 bases). The CDR3 length is 14 residues. Germline lookup yields CDR1 SGHNT and CDR2 YYREEE (reference sequence). The V end lost 2 bases, the J end lost 1 base, and 9 bases lay between the germline ends. In DNA, the CDR3 is TGTGCCAGCAGCTTCTTGGGAGGCCAAGAGACCCAGTACTTC. This translates into CASSFLGGQETQYF. The variable domain in full, completed from reference TRBV5-4 and TRBJ2-5, reads ETGVTQSPTHLIKTRGQQVTLRCSSQSGHNTVSWYQQALGQGPQFIFQYYREEENGRGNFPPRFSGLQFPNYSSELNVNALELDDSALYLCASSFLGGQETQYFGPGTRLLVL.

The V call is TRBV7-9, the J call TRBJ1-5, with 8 nucleotides matching TRBD1. With V trimmed by 3 bases and J by 2 bases, 0 bases remained unmatched. Per the germline V gene, CDR1 is SEHNR and CDR2 is FQNEAQ (reference sequence). CDR3 size: 14 residues. The CDR3 loop reads CASSLGQGNQPQHF. The CDR3 bases are TGTGCCAGCAGCTTGGGACAGGGCAATCAGCCCCAGCATTTT.

Points on this clone: The DNA is left out, because the CDR3 cannot be placed on it with certainty; the CDR3 is given as TCRdb lists it. The V call is TRBV10-3, the J call TRBJ1-2. The CDR3 comprises 17 residues, both ends counted. Per the germline V gene, CDR1 is ENHRY and CDR2 is SYGVKD. The CDR3 loop reads CASSSNPFLGLDYGCTF.

The CDR3 nucleotides read TGTGCCAGCAGCTTAGCGGGGGGGGTTATAGCTGAAGCTTTCTTT. This translates into CASSLAGGVIAEAFF. The chain carries TRBV7-2 and TRBJ1-1, with D possibly TRBD1 on 5 matching bases. This CDR3 is 15 amino acids long. Trimming stripped 0 bases from V and 6 bases from J, with 14 bases between. Germline assignment: CDR1 SGHTA and CDR2 FQGNSA.

The chain is built from TRBV27 and TRBJ2-5; D might be TRBD2 (5 bases). This CDR3 is 14 amino acids long. Germline CDR1 MNHEY, CDR2 SMNVEV (reference sequence). Trimming took 0 bases from V and 4 from J, leaving 9 bases between them. Here the CDR3 reads CASSLSRVRETQYF. DNA for the CDR3: TGTGCCAGCAGTTTATCGCGGGTCCGAGAGACCCAGTACTTC.

The gene calls are TRBV18 and TRBJ2-4; D perhaps matches TRBD1 (6 bases). The CDR3 covers 17 residues. Germline lookup yields CDR1 KGHSH and CDR2 LQKENI. V was cut by 2 bases and J by 3 bases, with 17 bases left in between. The CDR3 DNA reads TGTGCCAGCTCACCAGTTGATAACAGGGTTGGCAAAAACATTCAGTACTTC. It translates to CASSPVDNRVGKNIQYF.

The rearrangement links TRBV5-4 to TRBJ2-5; 10 nucleotides agree with TRBD1. The CDR3 is made up of 17 amino acids. Germline lookup yields CDR1 SGHNT and CDR2 YYREEE (reference sequence). V lost 2 bases, J lost 4 bases, and 11 bases stayed unmatched. CDR3 amino acids: CASSFSNRDRGRETQYF. In DNA form, the CDR3 reads TGTGCCAGCAGCTTTTCCAACCGGGACAGGGGACGAGAGACCCAGTACTTC.

The V gene is TRBV18, the J gene TRBJ1-6; possible D gene TRBD1, 5 bases. CDR3 length: 14 amino acids. CDR1 and CDR2 from the germline V gene are KGHSH and LQKENI. Trimming removed 6 bases from V and 5 bases from J, with 11 bases in between. The CDR3 region has the DNA TGTGCCAGCTCGATAAGGGGAAATAATTCACCCCTCCACTTT. Protein: CASSIRGNNSPLHF. Together with reference TRBV18 and TRBJ1-6, the CDR3 gives the full variable domain: NAGVMQNPRHLVRRRGQEARLRCSPMKGHSHVYWYRQLPEEGLKFMVYLQKENIIDESGMPKERFSAEFPKEGPSILRIQQVVRGDSAAYFCASSIRGNNSPLHFGNGTRLTVT.

This clone was detected only once. The rearrangement uses TRBV9 and TRBJ1-1, with D perhaps matching TRBD1 (6 bases). Germline CDR1 is SGDLS and CDR2 is YYNGEE. Between the trimmed V and J ends, which lost 3 bases and 2 bases, there was a span of 14 bases. The CDR3 consists of 15 residues. The CDR3 reads CASSDREGLNTEAFF. CDR3 sequence (DNA): TGTGCCAGCAGCGACAGGGAAGGATTAAACACTGAAGCTTTCTTT.

The chain uses TRBV9 and TRBJ1-2; 7 bases fit TRBD1. Losses at the gene ends were 5 bases for V and 6 bases for J; bases not matched to a gene: 7. Germline assignment: CDR1 SGDLS and CDR2 YYNGEE. This CDR3 contains 13 residues. CDR3 sequence: CASRSTGENGYTF. The CDR3 DNA follows: TGTGCCAGCAGATCTACAGGGGAGAATGGCTACACCTTC.